The clone carrying this T cell receptor (beta chain) was recorded at least ten times. This record comes from a study of identical twins. TCRdb passed the 5' RACE reads through MiXCR, listing each CDR3 protein once. In the table there are 150,000 or so distinct CDR3 sequences, under 4.5% of which are singletons. V was cut by 3 bases and J by 0 bases, with 12 bases left in between. CDR1 and CDR2 from the germline V gene are DFQATT and SNEGSKA (reference sequence). The CDR3 is made up of 14 amino acids. The rearrangement uses TRBV20-1 and TRBJ2-7; D is ambiguous. This sequence originates from a man in his late teens or twenties in good health. The sequenced sample consisted of memory T cells sorted from blood. DNA for the CDR3: TGCAGTGCTAGTGGCCAGCACGTCTCCTACGAGCAGTACTTC. Translation gives CSASGQHVSYEQYF.